Following are 28 T cell receptor beta chains from one sample sequenced in a study of Graves' ophthalmopathy and Graves' hyperthyroidism. Transcripts of RNA were the source for amplifying TCR beta CDR3 regions. Second-round multiplex PCR followed a first-round RT-PCR using HTBI primers. TCRdb called the multiplex PCR reads again in MiXCR, with one record for every CDR3 protein. The repertoire holds about 240,000 distinct CDR3 sequences, with around 42% as singletons. The specimen sequenced was peripheral blood. The receptors here all came from an adult man with Graves' ophthalmopathy.

Only one count was recorded for this clonotype. This CDR3 is missing its conserved last phenylalanine or tryptophan, likely due to a read error. The DNA is omitted, as the CDR3 cannot be located on it reliably, and the CDR3 follows TCRdb's listing. V is TRBV2 and J is TRBJ2-5; the table's D call of TRBD1 was not tested on the DNA. The CDR3 is 15 amino acids long, termini counted. Germline CDR1 and CDR2: SNHLY and FYNNEI. The CDR3 loop is CASSEEGGRGYTFGS.

This clonotype was seen more than once but under ten times. The chain links TRBV20-1 to TRBJ2-5; the D call may be TRBD1 or TRBD2 (6 bases each). The CDR3 has 14 amino acids. V lost 3 bases and J lost 4, with 15 bases in between. Germline loops: CDR1 DFQATT, CDR2 SNEGSKA (reference sequence). The CDR3 region is CSARSGASVETQYF. The CDR3 DNA follows: TGCAGTGCTAGGTCGGGGGCTAGCGTAGAGACCCAGTACTTC.

V gene TRBV20-1 combines with J gene TRBJ1-1; tentative D call: TRBD1 (5 bases). Per the germline V gene, CDR1 is DFQATT and CDR2 is SNEGSKA (reference sequence). V dropped 6 bases and J dropped 1 base, with 12 bases sitting between them. The CDR3 is 13 residues long. The CDR3 here is CSASSGTNTEAFF. CDR3 coding DNA: TGCAGTGCGTCGTCGGGGACGAACACTGAAGCTTTCTTT.

The chain couples TRBV12-3 or TRBV12-4 to TRBJ1-4; D is unclear. This CDR3 is built from 12 residues. Trimming left V 6 bases short and J 14 bases short, with 16 bases between. The CDR3 is CASSVVEGELFF. DNA for the CDR3: TGTGCCAGCAGCGTCGTTGAGGGTGAGCTGTTTTTT.

The chain uses TRBV7-9 and TRBJ2-7; 7 positions match TRBD1. Per the germline V gene, CDR1 is SEHNR and CDR2 is FQNEAQ (reference sequence). With V trimmed by 5 bases and J by 0 bases, 4 bases remained unmatched. This CDR3 comprises 14 residues. CDR3 in DNA: TGTGCCAGCAGCGTGACAGGGCCCTCCTACGAGCAGTACTTC. This encodes CASSVTGPSYEQYF.

This clonotype came up a few times. J is TRBJ1-2 and V is TRBV6-1; the match to TRBD1 covers 7 bases. The germline CDR1 and CDR2 sequences are MNHNS and SASEGT. The CDR3 has 15 amino acids. The CDR3 protein is CVTAWRGGIDYGYTF. The CDR3 DNA sequence: TGTGTCACAGCATGGAGAGGGGGCATTGACTATGGCTACACCTTC.

In this sample, this clonotype turned up a few times. The J gene is TRBJ2-5, the V gene TRBV5-8; possibly TRBD1 or TRBD2 for D (6 bases each). Germline V gene lookup returns CDR1 SGHTS and CDR2 YDEGEE. CDR3 length: 14 residues. V lost 4 bases and J 6 bases, leaving 16 bases between the germline ends. CDR3 coding DNA: TGTGCCAGCAGCCCGGATACAGGGAGGCAGACCCAGTACTTC. Translating it yields CASSPDTGRQTQYF.

The V and J genes are TRBV29-1 and TRBJ1-5; tentative D call: TRBD1 (5 bases). The V end lost 4 bases, the J end lost 4 bases, and 14 bases lay between the germline ends. The CDR3 has 14 amino acids. Germline lookup yields CDR1 SQVTM and CDR2 ANQGSEA. CDR3 in DNA: TGCAGCGTTGCTGACGGGGCCGATAATCAGCCCCAGCATTTT. Protein: CSVADGADNQPQHF.

This clonotype was seen at least ten times. The rearrangement uses TRBV7-8 and TRBJ2-5, with TRBD1 matching 11 bases. J gave up 5 bases and V 5 bases, and 10 bases lay outside the gene matches. Germline V lookup: CDR1 SGHVS, CDR2 FQNEAQ. The CDR3 length is 16 residues. The CDR3 DNA is TGTGCCAGCAGCACATGGGACAGGGGGGGTTCGGAGACCCAGTACTTC. Its translation: CASSTWDRGGSETQYF.

The CDR3, as DNA: TGTGCCAGCGAAGGGGGCACGTCAGATACGCAGTATTTT. Its protein product is CASEGGTSDTQYF. The rearrangement joins TRBV2 to TRBJ2-3; TRBD1 aligns across 7 bases. This CDR3 has 13 amino acids. After removal of 8 bases from V and 4 bases from J, the junction contained 6 bases not matched to a gene. CDR1 is SNHLY, CDR2 FYNNEI, per germline.

The chain is built from TRBV9 and TRBJ2-2, with D unclear. V gave up 4 bases and J gave up 6 bases, with 10 bases separating them. There are 13 residues in the CDR3. Germline V gives CDR1 SGDLS, CDR2 YYNGEE. The CDR3 sequence: CASSLVRAGELFF. The CDR3 DNA sequence: TGTGCCAGCAGCTTAGTACGGGCCGGGGAGCTGTTTTTT.

The chain employs TRBV19 and TRBJ2-2, with TRBD2 matching 8 bases. V lost 4 bases and J lost 6; bases outside the gene matches: 10. The CDR3 is 16 amino acids. In germline, CDR1 is LNHDA, CDR2 SQIVND (reference sequence). This CDR3 reads CASSSPSGLKAGELFF. CDR3 DNA: TGTGCCAGTAGTAGCCCTAGCGGGCTCAAGGCCGGGGAGCTGTTTTTT.

This clonotype appeared a few times. This sequence joins TRBV29-1 and TRBJ1-5; no clear D gene. Germline lookup yields CDR1 SQVTM and CDR2 ANQGSEA. V was trimmed by 2 bases and J by 6 bases, leaving 11 bases between them. The CDR3 is 13 residues long. The CDR3 spells CSVELAVGQPQHF. The DNA of the CDR3 is TGCAGCGTTGAACTCGCCGTGGGTCAGCCCCAGCATTTT.

This clonotype showed up just a few times. The gene calls are TRBV7-3 and TRBJ2-2, with 12 bases lining up with TRBD2. Germline lookup yields CDR1 SGHTA and CDR2 FQGTGA. J gave up 5 bases and V 5 bases, and 3 bases lay outside the gene matches. The CDR3 runs 15 residues. The CDR3 here is CASSPGTSGTGELFF. The DNA for the CDR3 is TGTGCCAGCAGCCCCGGGACTAGCGGGACCGGGGAGCTGTTTTTT.

Remarks on this clonotype: A much larger clone lies a single base off, so this may be a read error. This chain joins TRBV27 and TRBJ2-7; D is uncertain. The V gene lost 6 bases and the J gene lost 4 bases, with 1 base spanning the gap. The V gene's germline CDR1 is MNHEY and CDR2 SMNVEV (reference sequence). The CDR3 is 9 residues long. CDR3 DNA sequence: TGTGCCAGCAGGTACGAGCAGTACTTC. Amino acid sequence: CASRYEQYF.

In this sample, this clonotype turned up a few times. The chain links TRBV7-2 to TRBJ2-7; 7 nucleotides line up with TRBD1. The V and J ends lost 4 bases and 3 bases, in that order; junction bases with no gene match: 12. CDR3 size: 16 residues. Per germline, CDR1 SGHTA and CDR2 FQGNSA. The CDR3 loop is CASSSPRAGGYYEQYF. Here the CDR3 DNA reads TGTGCCAGCAGCTCCCCTAGGGCAGGGGGATACTACGAGCAGTACTTC.

The V call is TRBV20-1, the J call TRBJ1-2, with unresolved D. CDR1 and CDR2 (germline): DFQATT, SNEGSKA (reference sequence). The CDR3 is 10 amino acids. V was clipped by 6 bases and J by 8 bases, with 10 bases between them. The CDR3 spells CSAGSQGYTF. The CDR3 nucleotides read TGCAGTGCAGGCTCCCAGGGCTACACCTTC.

This clonotype came up a few times. The chain links TRBV10-3 to TRBJ2-2; 10 nucleotides agree with TRBD2. Germline-derived CDR1 and CDR2 are ENHRY and SYGVKD. The CDR3 runs to 18 residues. V was pared by 2 bases and J by 5 bases, with 11 bases of the junction left unmatched. The CDR3 sequence is CAISEGLAGASRTGELFF. CDR3 nucleotides: TGTGCCATCAGTGAGGGGCTAGCGGGGGCATCGAGGACCGGGGAGCTGTTTTTT.

This sequence joins TRBV19 and TRBJ2-5, with 12 bases matching TRBD1. Trimming at V came to 8 bases and at J to 5 bases, leaving 9 bases not matched to a gene. This CDR3 has 15 residues. Germline CDR1 reads LNHDA; CDR2 reads SQIVND (reference sequence). Here the CDR3 DNA reads TGTGCCAGTGCAGGGGACAGGGGGCTGATGGAGACCCAGTACTTC. It specifies CASAGDRGLMETQYF.

The gene calls are TRBV9 and TRBJ1-2; TRBD1 matches at 8 bases. The length of the CDR3 is 13 residues. V gave up 5 bases and J gave up 4 bases; unmatched junction bases: 4. CDR1 and CDR2 (germline): SGDLS, YYNGEE. DNA of the CDR3: TGTGCCAGCAGGGGGACAGGACCCTATGGCTACACCTTC. Its protein product is CASRGTGPYGYTF.

This clonotype was seen only a few times. This sequence joins TRBV9 and TRBJ1-5, with TRBD1 identical over 7 bases. The length of the CDR3 is 14 residues. After removal of 3 bases from V and 3 bases from J, the junction contained 3 bases not matched to a gene. Looked up from germline, CDR1 is SGDLS and CDR2 is YYNGEE. CDR3 bases: TGTGCCAGCAGCGCAACAGGGGTCAATCAGCCCCAGCATTTT. Protein: CASSATGVNQPQHF.

This clonotype was observed a handful of times. The chain recombines TRBV19 with TRBJ1-5, with 8 bases that match TRBD1. This CDR3 spans 15 amino acids. The trim removed 2 bases at V and 7 bases at J, leaving 7 bases unmatched. The V gene's germline CDR1 is LNHDA and CDR2 SQIVND (reference sequence). CDR3 DNA: TGTGCCAGTAGTATACAGGGGGCGGGGGGGCAGCCCCAGCATTTT. This sequence encodes CASSIQGAGGQPQHF.

This clonotype showed up just a few times. The J gene is TRBJ2-7, the V gene TRBV20-1; 7 bases are shared with TRBD2. V dropped 3 bases and J dropped 3; count of bases not matched to a gene: 5. Per the germline V gene, CDR1 is DFQATT and CDR2 is SNEGSKA (reference sequence). The CDR3 has 13 amino acids. CDR3 residues: CSARVTSSYEQYF. The CDR3 DNA is TGCAGTGCTAGGGTGACTAGCAGCTACGAGCAGTACTTC.

CDR3 amino acids: CASSQRGSQETQYF. In DNA, the CDR3 is TGTGCCAGCAGCCAACGGGGCTCCCAAGAGACCCAGTACTTC. This sequence joins TRBV2 and TRBJ2-5; perhaps D is TRBD1 or TRBD2 (5 bases each). The CDR3 is 14 residues long. V was trimmed by 6 bases and J by 1 base, leaving 12 bases between them. The germline gives CDR1 SNHLY, CDR2 FYNNEI.

This clonotype was seen only a few times. The gene calls are TRBV29-1 and TRBJ1-2; no reliable D call. The V end was cut by 3 bases, the J end by 3 bases, with 11 bases between. The CDR3 loop spans 13 amino acids. The germline V gene has CDR1 SQVTM and CDR2 ANQGSEA. As DNA, the CDR3 is TGCAGCGTTGATTTGATCGATCACTATGGCTACACCTTC. The encoded protein is CSVDLIDHYGYTF.

The genes are TRBV7-3 and TRBJ1-5; unclear D gene. The CDR3 spans 13 residues. The germline V gene encodes CDR1 SGHTA and CDR2 FQGTGA. V shed 4 bases and J shed 2 bases, with 6 bases lying between them. The CDR3 region is CASSYTGNQPQHF. CDR3 DNA sequence: TGTGCCAGCAGCTACACTGGCAATCAGCCCCAGCATTTT.

The J gene is TRBJ2-2, the V gene TRBV2; D is ambiguous. This CDR3 spans 13 amino acids. Germline CDR1 is SNHLY and CDR2 is FYNNEI. Trimming pared 6 bases from V and 4 bases from J, leaving 9 bases between. CDR3 sequence: CASSHPVTGELFF. In nucleotides, the CDR3 is TGTGCCAGCAGCCACCCGGTCACCGGGGAGCTGTTTTTT.

This clonotype has only a few counts. V usage is TRBV12-3 or TRBV12-4 and J usage is TRBJ2-7; D may match TRBD1 or TRBD2 (5 bases each). The CDR3 contains 15 residues. Trimming removed 5 bases at V and 0 bases at J, with 14 bases between. CDR3 region: CASSLRDGPSYEQYF. CDR3 in DNA: TGTGCCAGCAGTCTCCGGGACGGACCCTCCTACGAGCAGTACTTC.